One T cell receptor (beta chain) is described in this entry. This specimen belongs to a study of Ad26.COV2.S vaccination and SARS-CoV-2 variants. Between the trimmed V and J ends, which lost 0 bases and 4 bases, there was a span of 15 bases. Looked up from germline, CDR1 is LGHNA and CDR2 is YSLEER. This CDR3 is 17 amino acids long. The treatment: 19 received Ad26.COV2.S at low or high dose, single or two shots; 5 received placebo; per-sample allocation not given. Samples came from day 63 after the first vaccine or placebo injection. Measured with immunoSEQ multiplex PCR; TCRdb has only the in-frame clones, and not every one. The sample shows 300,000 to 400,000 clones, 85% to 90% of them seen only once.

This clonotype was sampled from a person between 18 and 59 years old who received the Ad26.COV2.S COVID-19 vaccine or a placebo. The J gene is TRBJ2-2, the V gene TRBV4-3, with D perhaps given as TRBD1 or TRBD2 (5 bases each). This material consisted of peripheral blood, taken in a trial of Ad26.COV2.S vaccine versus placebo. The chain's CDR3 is CASSQEVVSRGTGELFF. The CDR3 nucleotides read TGCGCCAGCAGCCAAGAAGTAGTATCGAGGGGCACCGGGGAGCTGTTTTTT.